The 32 T cell receptor beta chains below all came from one sample that was sequenced in a study of blood T cell repertoires in COVID-19. This table comes from immunoSEQ multiplex PCR, and its TCRdb copy is limited to in-frame clones, with some not included. The sample holds about 290,000 clones; around 86% are singletons and the top ten take about 1.7%. Sequencing was done on a sample of PBMCs or T cells enriched from blood (not recorded which). All receptors come from a woman between 35 and 50 years old who had recovered from COVID-19.

The rearrangement links TRBV6-5 to TRBJ1-1, with no clear D. Germline V gene lookup returns CDR1 MNHEY and CDR2 SVGAGI. Trimming cost V 8 bases and J 12 bases, with 22 bases left between them. CDR3 length: 13 amino acids. In DNA form, the CDR3 reads TGTGCCAGCCGCCCGCAGTCAGGTCCCCCACCTTTCTTT. Protein sequence: CASRPQSGPPPFF.

The chain links TRBV18 to TRBJ1-4; a weak D match, TRBD1 (5 bases). V dropped 6 bases and J dropped 8 bases, with 19 bases sitting between them. From germline, CDR1 is KGHSH and CDR2 LQKENI. This CDR3 has 15 residues. CDR3 DNA sequence: TGTGCCAGCTCTCCCCCCGGTTGGGGGGGGGAAAAACTGTTTTTT. It codes for CASSPPGWGGEKLFF.

The chain is built from TRBV3-1 (or the pseudogene TRBV3-2) and TRBJ2-5; 7 bases map to TRBD2. V lost 4 bases to trimming and J lost 2 bases; unmatched junction nucleotides: 4. This CDR3 is built from 14 residues. Germline lookup yields CDR1 LGHDT and CDR2 YNNKEL (reference sequence). CDR3 amino acids: CASSPWTRQETQYF. DNA of the CDR3: TGTGCCAGCAGCCCTTGGACTAGACAAGAGACCCAGTACTTC.

This chain connects TRBV2 to TRBJ2-5, with 9 nucleotides matching TRBD1. Germline trimming cut 6 bases from V and 5 bases from J; bases unmatched to any gene: 13. This CDR3 comprises 16 residues. The germline V gene has CDR1 SNHLY and CDR2 FYNNEI. CDR3 in DNA: TGTGCCAGCAGACTGATCGACAGGGGGGGGATGGAGACCCAGTACTTC. Protein sequence: CASRLIDRGGMETQYF.

The genes are TRBV7-2 and TRBJ1-1; D is perhaps TRBD1 (5 bases). From germline, CDR1 is SGHTA and CDR2 FQGNSA. The V gene lost 6 bases and the J gene lost 4 bases, with 15 bases spanning the gap. The CDR3 is 14 amino acids. The CDR3 region has the DNA TGTGCCAGCAGACCTCAGGGATTAGGCACTGAAGCTTTCTTT. It yields the protein CASRPQGLGTEAFF. Variable domain in full (rest from reference TRBV7-2 and TRBJ1-1): GAGVSQSPSNKVTEKGKDVELRCDPISGHTALYWYRQSLGQGLEFLIYFQGNSAPDKSGLPSDRFSAERTGGSVSTLTIQRTQQEDSAVYLCASRPQGLGTEAFFGQGTRLTVV.

Comment on this clone: This sample also contains other DNA sequences that code for the same CDR3. The rearrangement links TRBV5-1 to TRBJ2-5, with unresolved D. This CDR3 has 14 amino acids. V was cut by 0 bases and J by 5 bases, with 11 bases left in between. Germline-derived CDR1 and CDR2 are SGHRS and YFSETQ. CDR3 bases: TGCGCCAGCAGCTTGGGAACCGGTGCCGAGACCCAGTACTTC. Amino acids: CASSLGTGAETQYF. Full variable domain (remainder filled in from reference TRBV5-1 and TRBJ2-5): KAGVTQTPRYLIKTRGQQVTLSCSPISGHRSVSWYQQTPGQGLQFLFEYFSETQRNKGNFPGRFSGRQFSNSRSEMNVSTLELGDSALYLCASSLGTGAETQYFGPGTRLLVL.

The chain carries TRBV10-3 and TRBJ2-1, with a possible D match to TRBD2 (5 bases). The CDR3 runs to 13 residues. Germline loops: CDR1 ENHRY, CDR2 SYGVKD. V was trimmed by 10 bases and J by 3 bases, leaving 13 bases between them. The chain's CDR3 is CATLEDYYNEQFF. The DNA of the CDR3 is TGTGCCACCCTGGAGGATTACTACAATGAGCAGTTCTTC.

This chain connects TRBV3-1 (or the pseudogene TRBV3-2) to TRBJ2-2; 7 nucleotides agree with TRBD2. The V and J ends lost 4 bases and 7 bases, in that order; junction bases with no gene match: 3. This CDR3 contains 13 residues. Germline V gene data show CDR1 as LGHDT and CDR2 as YNNKEL (reference sequence). The CDR3 is CASSLGLDGELFF. In DNA form, the CDR3 reads TGTGCCAGCAGCCTCGGACTAGACGGGGAGCTGTTTTTT.

The rearrangement links TRBV21-1 to TRBJ1-2; the D call TRBD1 from the table was never checked on the DNA. TRBV21-1 is a pseudogene locus. CDR3 length equals 16 residues. The CDR3 region has the DNA TGTGCCAGGAGCGAGGCCGGGACAGGGGGTTTCTATGGCTACACCTTC. This sequence encodes CARSEAGTGGFYGYTF.

The chain is built from TRBV6-5 and TRBJ1-2; D unresolved. With 5 bases removed from V and 7 bases from J, the gap between germline ends came to 17 bases. In germline, CDR1 is MNHEY, CDR2 SVGAGI. The CDR3 is 14 amino acids. DNA of the CDR3: TGTGCCAGCAGTCCTCCAGTGGGCCAAGGTGGCTACACCTTC. Translated, it gives CASSPPVGQGGYTF.

This rearrangement joins TRBV9 to TRBJ2-5, with 8 bases identical to TRBD2. V lost 3 bases, J lost 5 bases, and 9 bases stayed unmatched. Germline V lookup: CDR1 SGDLS, CDR2 YYNGEE. CDR3 length: 15 residues. CDR3 sequence (DNA): TGTGCCAGCAGCGCTTTGGCGGGGGGCCGGGAGACCCAGTACTTC. This encodes CASSALAGGRETQYF.

V is TRBV5-4 and J is TRBJ2-7; the match to TRBD2 covers 10 bases. This CDR3 is built from 17 residues. V was clipped by 5 bases and J by 1 base; unmatched bases: 12. CDR1 and CDR2 from the germline V gene are SGHNT and YYREEE (reference sequence). CDR3 sequence: CASRPGGSGRVSYEQYF. The CDR3 coding sequence is TGTGCCAGCAGACCCGGTGGAAGCGGGAGGGTTTCCTACGAGCAGTACTTC. Based on the CDR3 plus reference TRBV5-4 and TRBJ2-7, the full variable domain is ETGVTQSPTHLIKTRGQQVTLRCSSQSGHNTVSWYQQALGQGPQFIFQYYREEENGRGNFPPRFSGLQFPNYSSELNVNALELDDSALYLCASRPGGSGRVSYEQYFGPGTRLTVT.

The rearrangement joins TRBV18 to TRBJ1-2; TRBD1 might be the D (5 bases). This CDR3 comprises 13 residues. Trimming stripped 7 bases from V and 4 bases from J, with 13 bases between. Germline V CDR1 and CDR2: KGHSH, LQKENI. The CDR3: CASYQGLFYGYTF. In DNA, the CDR3 is TGTGCCAGCTACCAGGGACTTTTCTATGGCTACACCTTC.

The chain links TRBV29-1 to TRBJ2-3; 12 bases align to TRBD2. Germline CDR1 and CDR2: SQVTM and ANQGSEA. This CDR3 has 16 amino acids. V trimming: 3 bases; J trimming: 0 bases; junction bases outside the gene matches: 4. CDR3 in DNA: TGCAGCGTTGACCTAGCGGGGGGGTCGAGCACAGATACGCAGTATTTT. Its translation: CSVDLAGGSSTDTQYF.

This sequence joins TRBV6-5 and TRBJ1-5; 9 positions agree with TRBD1. Per germline, CDR1 MNHEY and CDR2 SVGAGI. V lost 6 bases to trimming and J lost 3 bases; unmatched junction nucleotides: 6. The CDR3 consists of 15 residues. DNA of the CDR3: TGTGCCAGCAGGGAGACAGGGGGTTTCAATCAGCCCCAGCATTTT. Its protein is CASRETGGFNQPQHF.

The V gene is TRBV7-3, the J gene TRBJ2-6; 8 bases map to TRBD1. Germline V gene sequence: CDR1 SGHTA, CDR2 FQGTGA. The CDR3 consists of 18 residues. The V and J ends lost 5 bases and 2 bases, in that order; junction bases with no gene match: 11. DNA for the CDR3: TGTGCCAGCAGCCACGCCAGACAGGGGAGGACTGGGGCCAACGTCCTGACTTTC. It encodes CASSHARQGRTGANVLTF.

The chain joins TRBV4-1 to TRBJ1-4, with TRBD1 as a possible D gene (5 bases). CDR1 and CDR2 from the germline V gene are MGHRA and YSYEKL. Deletions cut 6 bases from V and 7 bases from J, with 24 bases between. CDR3 length: 17 amino acids. The CDR3 sequence: CASSFVPPGGKGEKLFF. CDR3 nucleotide sequence: TGCGCCAGCAGTTTCGTCCCCCCCGGGGGTAAAGGTGAAAAACTGTTTTTT.

V gene TRBV19 combines with J gene TRBJ2-7, with TRBD2 as a possible D gene (6 bases). CDR3 size: 18 residues. The germline CDR1 and CDR2 sequences are LNHDA and SQIVND (reference sequence). V lost 4 bases to trimming and J lost 2 bases, with 24 bases between them. CDR3 coding DNA: TGTGCCAGTAGTACGTCAGGTGGGAAGCGGGCCGCACCCTACGAGCAGTACTTC. Translating it yields CASSTSGGKRAAPYEQYF.

The chain has TRBV7-2 and TRBJ1-3; no reliable D call. This CDR3 comprises 12 residues. Trimming cost V 3 bases and J 4 bases, with 4 bases left between them. Per the germline V gene, CDR1 is SGHTA and CDR2 is FQGNSA. In nucleotides, the CDR3 is TGTGCCAGCAGCTTCCCAGGAAACACCATATATTTT. It specifies CASSFPGNTIYF.

J is TRBJ1-2 and V is TRBV28; TRBD1 might be the D (6 bases). This CDR3 comprises 13 residues. Trimming removed 6 bases at V and 8 bases at J, with 16 bases between. CDR1 is MDHEN and CDR2 is SYDVKM in the germline V gene. This chain's CDR3 is CASRDRPEAGYTF. The CDR3 DNA is TGTGCCAGCAGGGACAGACCCGAGGCCGGCTACACCTTC.

V gene TRBV5-1 combines with J gene TRBJ1-2, with D tentatively TRBD1 (5 bases). Between the trimmed V and J ends, which lost 4 bases and 8 bases, there was a span of 9 bases. The CDR3 covers 11 residues. The germline V gene encodes CDR1 SGHRS and CDR2 YFSETQ. The CDR3 protein is CASSQGRGYTF. The CDR3 coding sequence is TGCGCCAGCAGCCAGGGAAGAGGCTACACCTTC.

The CDR3 loop reads CASSLIRARSGNTIYF. CDR3 nucleotide sequence: TGTGCCAGCAGCTTGATCAGGGCCCGCTCTGGAAACACCATATATTTT. This sequence joins TRBV5-8 and TRBJ1-3; TRBD1 might be the D (5 bases). CDR3 size: 16 residues. CDR1 and CDR2 from the germline V gene are SGHTS and YDEGEE. Trimming pared 1 base from V and 0 bases from J, leaving 11 bases between.

The chain links TRBV7-3 to TRBJ2-2, with 12 bases identical to TRBD1. V lost 0 bases, J lost 3 bases, and 11 bases stayed unmatched. CDR1 is SGHTA, CDR2 FQGTGA, per germline. The CDR3 has 20 residues. CDR3 protein: CASSLTPGQGAGGHTGELFF. The CDR3 DNA reads TGTGCCAGCAGCTTAACCCCGGGACAGGGGGCAGGGGGTCACACCGGGGAGCTGTTTTTT.

The chain carries TRBV7-2 and TRBJ1-1; D ambiguous. The CDR3 length is 15 residues. CDR1 SGHTA and CDR2 FQGNSA come from the germline V gene. V was shortened by 0 bases and J by 0 bases, with 8 bases between the two germline ends. The CDR3 nucleotides read TGTGCCAGCAGCTTAGCCTCGGTGTTGAACACTGAAGCTTTCTTT. The encoded protein is CASSLASVLNTEAFF. Based on the CDR3 plus reference TRBV7-2 and TRBJ1-1, the full variable domain is GAGVSQSPSNKVTEKGKDVELRCDPISGHTALYWYRQSLGQGLEFLIYFQGNSAPDKSGLPSDRFSAERTGGSVSTLTIQRTQQEDSAVYLCASSLASVLNTEAFFGQGTRLTVV.

The chain employs TRBV4-2 and TRBJ1-2, with a weak D call TRBD1 (6 bases). The CDR3 totals 18 residues. The V end lost 1 base, the J end lost 4 bases, and 22 bases lay between the germline ends. Germline CDR1 LGHNA, CDR2 YNFKEQ. The CDR3 nucleotides are TGTGCCAGCAGCCAAGCCTTAGGGAACAGGGTCAGGGTCTATGGCTACACCTTC. It codes for CASSQALGNRVRVYGYTF.

The chain links TRBV7-9 to TRBJ1-3; D may be TRBD1 (5 bases). This CDR3 contains 15 residues. Germline assignment: CDR1 SEHNR and CDR2 FQNEAQ (reference sequence). V was pared by 4 bases and J by 0 bases, with 10 bases between. DNA for the CDR3: TGTGCCAGCAGCTGGGCCGACAGCTCTGGAAACACCATATATTTT. It is translated as CASSWADSSGNTIYF.

The chain employs TRBV19 and TRBJ1-3, with a tentative D call TRBD1 (5 bases). CDR3 size: 12 residues. V was clipped by 10 bases and J by 7 bases, with 14 bases between them. CDR1 LNHDA and CDR2 SQIVND come from the germline V gene (reference sequence). CDR3 loop: CATQGLPNTIYF. The CDR3 DNA reads as TGTGCCACCCAGGGACTCCCCAACACCATATATTTT.

The chain links TRBV10-3 to TRBJ2-3; the D gene is possibly TRBD2 (6 bases). Germline values: CDR1 ENHRY, CDR2 SYGVKD. V lost 0 bases and J 5 bases, leaving 9 bases between the germline ends. The CDR3 is made up of 14 amino acids. The DNA for the CDR3 is TGTGCCATCAGTGAGTCTCCTAGCGAAGATACGCAGTATTTT. This sequence encodes CAISESPSEDTQYF.

V and J are TRBV19 and TRBJ2-7, with D uncertain. CDR1 is LNHDA, CDR2 SQIVND, per germline (reference sequence). Trimming left V 3 bases short and J 3 bases short, with 12 bases between. The CDR3 has 14 residues. The CDR3 coding sequence is TGTGCCAGTAGTATCTCAGTTGACATCTACGAGCAGTACTTC. It codes for CASSISVDIYEQYF. The full variable domain, completed using reference TRBV19 and TRBJ2-7, is DGGITQSPKYLFRKEGQNVTLSCEQNLNHDAMYWYRQDPGQGLRLIYYSQIVNDFQKGDIAEGYSVSREKKESFPLTVTSAQKNPTAFYLCASSISVDIYEQYFGPGTRLTVT.

The V gene is TRBV29-1, the J gene TRBJ1-5; the D is unclear. Per the germline V gene, CDR1 is SQVTM and CDR2 is ANQGSEA. CDR3 size: 13 residues. V gave up 4 bases and J gave up 7 bases, with 14 bases separating them. CDR3: CSVGEGLRQPQHF. The CDR3 DNA reads TGCAGCGTTGGGGAGGGATTGAGGCAGCCCCAGCATTTT. Full variable domain (remainder filled in from reference TRBV29-1 and TRBJ1-5): SAVISQKPSRDICQRGTSLTIQCQVDSQVTMMFWYRQQPGQSLTLIATANQGSEATYESGFVIDKFPISRPNLTFSTLTVSNMSPEDSSIYLCSVGEGLRQPQHFGDGTRLSIL.

V is TRBV27 and J is TRBJ1-4; the D is unclear. With 7 bases removed from V and 7 bases from J, the gap between germline ends came to 7 bases. The CDR3 is 11 amino acids. In germline, CDR1 is MNHEY, CDR2 SMNVEV (reference sequence). The CDR3 sequence is CASTPSEKLFF. DNA of the CDR3: TGTGCCAGCACCCCGAGTGAAAAACTGTTTTTT.

This clone was seen once. This CDR3 is also generated by other DNA sequences in the sample. This chain joins TRBV5-1 and TRBJ2-3; a weak D match, TRBD1 (6 bases). V was clipped by 4 bases and J by 0 bases, with 9 bases between them. The CDR3 has 14 amino acids. Looked up from germline, CDR1 is SGHRS and CDR2 is YFSETQ. The CDR3 nucleotides are TGCGCCAGCAGCCCGGGACAAAGCACAGATACGCAGTATTTT. This translates into CASSPGQSTDTQYF.